Ten or more counts support the clone carrying this T cell receptor (beta chain). Its antigen is as yet unknown. Each cDNA molecule carried a unique molecular identifier. TCRdb redid the calling of the 5' RACE reads with MiXCR, one entry per CDR3 protein. The data contain roughly 100,000 distinct CDR3 sequences, around 13% of them singletons. Germline V gene data show CDR1 as MDHEN and CDR2 as SYDVKM. V lost 2 bases to trimming and J lost 0 bases; unmatched junction nucleotides: 10. This CDR3 is 18 amino acids long. The data stem from a study of early T cells in non-severe SARS-CoV-2 infection. Across the study: From unsorted whole blood, bulk RNA was sequenced, and the chains remained unpaired. Study observations and caveats: Clonotype matching in VDJdb favored anti-spike CD8 responses and did not capture private and CD4 specificities.

This TCR came from an adult who was a healthcare worker with PCR-confirmed SARS-CoV-2 infection or an uninfected control (not recorded which). The specimen was whole blood. This chain connects TRBV28 to TRBJ2-7; 10 bases agree with TRBD1. CDR3 residues: CASSLGVDRGIYSYEQYF. The CDR3 coding sequence is TGTGCCAGCAGTTTAGGCGTGGACAGGGGGATATACTCCTACGAGCAGTACTTC.